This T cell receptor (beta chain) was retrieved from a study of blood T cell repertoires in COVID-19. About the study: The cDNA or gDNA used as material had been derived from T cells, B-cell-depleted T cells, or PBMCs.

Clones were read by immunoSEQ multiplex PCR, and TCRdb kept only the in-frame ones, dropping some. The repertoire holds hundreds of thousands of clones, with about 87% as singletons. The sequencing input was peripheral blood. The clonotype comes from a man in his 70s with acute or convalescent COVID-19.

The CDR3 DNA sequence: TGCAGCGTTCTGTCTCCTGTTTTACAAGAGACCCAGTACTTC. Translating it yields CSVLSPVLQETQYF. This chain links TRBV29-1 with TRBJ2-5; D unclear. CDR3 length equals 14 residues. Germline loops: CDR1 SQVTM, CDR2 ANQGSEA. V lost 5 bases to trimming and J lost 2 bases, with 15 bases between them.